This T cell receptor beta chain was profiled in a study of shared clonotypes between healthy human individuals. Germline lookup yields CDR1 MNHNS and CDR2 SASEGT. This CDR3 is built from 15 residues. Trimming removed 1 base from V and 1 base from J, with 9 bases in between. TCRdb's copy holds only in-frame clones and misses some; the assay was immunoSEQ multiplex PCR. The sample shows millions of clones, over 85% of them seen only once. V and J are TRBV6-1 and TRBJ2-3; D is undetermined. The sequence derives from a man between 18 and 35 years old in good health. The material sequenced was naive CD4+ T cells sorted from blood. Noted subset: CD45RA+ positively selected. The CDR3 DNA sequence: TGTGCCAGCAGTGAAGTATTGACGGGCACAGATACGCAGTATTTT. Translating it yields CASSEVLTGTDTQYF.